This paragraph reports one T cell receptor (beta chain). Its antigen is not yet known. No base quality values were provided; no much bigger clone lies one nucleotide off. The immunoSEQ Assay, a bias-controlled multiplex PCR, was used to amplify TCRbeta CDR3 regions from genomic DNA. The original pipeline was this. The number of nucleated cells in each sample was estimated from the amplification of reference gene primers within the assay. To quantify the absolute abundance of each unique TCRbeta CDR3 rearrangement, sequence reads were collapsed and filtered. For each sample, productive Simpson clonality was calculated as the square root of Simpson's diversity index over productive rearrangements. TCRdb retrieved this table from immuneACCESS and kept in-frame rearrangements only. Not all clones are present; in checked studies, unresolved V genes account for under half, and no reason is known for the remainder. D and trimming come from the DNA, and the V and J calls and clone size come from that table. The sample data list about 180,000 clones, and approximately 87% of these were observed just once. Jointly, the top ten make up nearly 2.5% of the sample.

This sample stems from a study of blood T cell repertoires in COVID-19 (dated by TCRdb to 2019 to 2021). About the investigation overall: Samples covering the acute and convalescent phases of COVID-19 were provided by collaborators in the United States, Italy and Spain. Deeply sampled blood TCRbeta repertoires from subjects exposed to, actively infected with, or recovered from COVID-19 were included in the dataset. Samples were obtained from the ongoing ImmuneRACE study (first 160 participants) and from 1,254 subjects provided by 6 global collaborators. A freely available public database, intended as a resource for researchers studying the immune response to SARS-CoV-2, is where the repertoires were released. Where HLA class I and class II types were available, the types were taken from metadata supplied by the sample provider, not from assay-based typing. The material from the prospective study consisted of cDNA or gDNA derived from T cells, B-cell-depleted T cells, or PBMCs. Nearly every sample came with metadata listing a de-identified subject ID, COVID-19 status, age in years and sex.

Each collaborating institution followed its own protocols to collect whole blood in K2EDTA tubes. For TCRbeta analysis, collaborator samples were shipped as frozen whole blood, as isolated PBMCs, or as DNA extracted from either sample type. What the authors observed across the whole study: Clinical and demographic metadata were provided uncurated, with the amount varying by source and participant.

Clipping removes 0 bases from V and 5 bases from J, with 4 as the unmatched junction base count. CDR1 SGDLS and CDR2 YYNGEE were looked up in the germline V gene. The CDR3, cysteine through phenylalanine, is 14 amino acids long. The read is trimmed to its CDR3 DNA, 42 bases read in frame from base 1. Material for sequencing was peripheral blood. The receptor's source is a man in his forties with active or convalescent COVID-19. The sequence joins TRBV9 to TRBJ1-2, with 7 bases in between that match TRBD1. The DNA is TGTGCCAGCAGCGTAGGAGGGACAGTGTATGGCTACACCTTC. Translated, this is CASSVGGTVYGYTF.